These 16 T cell receptor beta chains were all obtained from the same sample, sequenced in a study of cytomegalovirus exposure and HLA in healthy donors. The PCR ran on 60 Vbeta and 13 Jbeta primers. The method was immunoSEQ multiplex PCR; TCRdb's version includes in-frame clones alone and lacks a portion of them. Its table records 65,000 to 85,000 clones. The specimen sequenced was PBMCs. The origin of the receptors is a woman in her fifties or sixties in good health and CMV-seronegative.

V is TRBV30 and J is TRBJ2-1; D perhaps matches TRBD1 (5 bases). Trimming pared 0 bases from V and 8 bases from J, leaving 14 bases between. Germline V CDR1 and CDR2: GTSNPN, SVGIG (reference sequence). The CDR3 is 14 amino acids. The CDR3 here is CAWSVALTGDEQFF. Here the CDR3 DNA reads TGTGCCTGGAGTGTAGCACTAACAGGCGATGAGCAGTTCTTC.

The gene calls are TRBV6-6 and TRBJ2-5, with 7 bases matching TRBD2. Germline V gene lookup returns CDR1 MNHNY and CDR2 SVGAGI (reference sequence). The junction had 4 bases not matched to a gene; V was cut back by 6 bases and J by 0 bases. The CDR3 is 14 residues long. CDR3 amino acids: CASRWGGYQETQYF. The DNA for the CDR3 is TGTGCCAGCAGGTGGGGGGGGTACCAAGAGACCCAGTACTTC.

V gene TRBV28 combines with J gene TRBJ2-2; unclear D gene. Germline values: CDR1 MDHEN, CDR2 SYDVKM. The CDR3 is made up of 13 amino acids. Deletions cut 3 bases from V and 2 bases from J, with 4 bases between. The CDR3 spells CASSLTNTGELFF. Written as DNA, the CDR3 is TGTGCCAGCAGTTTGACAAACACCGGGGAGCTGTTTTTT.

The gene calls are TRBV10-3 and TRBJ2-5; TRBD2 matches at 10 bases. The CDR3 is made up of 14 amino acids. Germline CDR1 and CDR2: ENHRY and SYGVKD. The junction had 6 bases not matched to a gene; V was cut back by 0 bases and J by 11 bases. In DNA, the CDR3 is TGTGCCATCAGTGAGTCGCTAGCGGGAGTTGAGCAGTACTTC. This codes for CAISESLAGVEQYF.

The V call is TRBV19, the J call TRBJ2-5; TRBD2 might be the D (6 bases). The tail of the sequence fits TRBJ2-7 better, so the J call may be wrong. The CDR3 covers 13 residues. Germline V gene lookup returns CDR1 LNHDA and CDR2 SQIVND (reference sequence). The CDR3 loop reads CASSIGGVGEQYF. The CDR3 nucleotides are TGTGCCAGTAGTATCGGGGGAGTAGGCGAGCAGTACTTC.

The CDR3 nucleotides are TGTGCCAGCAGTTTGAGTGACTTCTATGGCTACACCTTC. It yields the protein CASSLSDFYGYTF. The V call is TRBV28, the J call TRBJ1-2; D not resolved. The CDR3 is 13 amino acids. Per the germline V gene, CDR1 is MDHEN and CDR2 is SYDVKM. V lost 3 bases and J lost 4, with 9 bases in between.

The J gene is TRBJ2-3, the V gene TRBV19, with D perhaps TRBD2 (5 bases). The CDR3 covers 14 residues. Trimming shortened V by 5 bases and J by 2 bases, and 11 bases separated the two germline ends. Germline lookup yields CDR1 LNHDA and CDR2 SQIVND (reference sequence). DNA for the CDR3: TGTGCCAGTAGTCGTAGGGAGATCACAGATACGCAGTATTTT. Its translation: CASSRREITDTQYF.

The chain joins TRBV6-6 to TRBJ2-7; 10 bases fit TRBD1. V lost 0 bases, J lost 1 base, and 0 bases stayed unmatched. In germline, CDR1 is MNHNY, CDR2 SVGAGI (reference sequence). This CDR3 is built from 15 residues. The chain's CDR3 is CASSYSGQGSYEQYF. In DNA, the CDR3 is TGTGCCAGCAGTTACTCGGGACAGGGGTCCTACGAGCAGTACTTC.

J is TRBJ2-7 and V is TRBV2, with 12 bases identical to TRBD1. There are 14 residues in the CDR3. Germline CDR1 SNHLY, CDR2 FYNNEI. V lost 3 bases and J lost 6; bases outside the gene matches: 3. The chain's CDR3 is CASSEGTGGSEQYF. DNA of the CDR3: TGTGCCAGCAGTGAGGGGACAGGGGGCTCCGAGCAGTACTTC.

V usage is TRBV5-1 and J usage is TRBJ2-3; 12 bases line up with TRBD2. V lost 0 bases to trimming and J lost 3 bases; unmatched junction nucleotides: 5. The CDR3 sequence is 17 residues long. Germline CDR1 reads SGHRS; CDR2 reads YFSETQ. In nucleotides, the CDR3 is TGCGCCAGCAGCTTGGGACTAGCGGGAGTCTCGACAGATACGCAGTATTTT. Protein sequence: CASSLGLAGVSTDTQYF. Together with reference TRBV5-1 and TRBJ2-3, the CDR3 gives the full variable domain: KAGVTQTPRYLIKTRGQQVTLSCSPISGHRSVSWYQQTPGQGLQFLFEYFSETQRNKGNFPGRFSGRQFSNSRSEMNVSTLELGDSALYLCASSLGLAGVSTDTQYFGPGTRLTVL.

The rearrangement joins TRBV27 to TRBJ1-1; possible D gene TRBD1, 6 bases. The CDR3 is made up of 17 amino acids. Trimming cost V 5 bases and J 3 bases, with 22 bases left between them. Germline CDR1 and CDR2: MNHEY and SMNVEV (reference sequence). DNA for the CDR3: TGTGCCAGCAGTATTCGACAGGCCGGGTACGTGGACACTGAAGCTTTCTTT. The encoded protein is CASSIRQAGYVDTEAFF.

This chain links TRBV28 with TRBJ2-7; tentatively, D is TRBD2 (5 bases). Trimming left V 6 bases short and J 2 bases short, with 20 bases between. Germline CDR1 and CDR2: MDHEN and SYDVKM. This CDR3 has 16 residues. CDR3 amino acids: CASSHSAGVGPYEQYF. The DNA of the CDR3 is TGTGCCAGCAGCCACTCCGCGGGCGTGGGCCCCTACGAGCAGTACTTC.

This chain uses TRBV10-2 with TRBJ1-2; 9 bases align to TRBD1. The germline gives CDR1 WSHSY, CDR2 SAAADI. The CDR3 covers 14 residues. Germline trimming cut 8 bases from V and 7 bases from J; bases unmatched to any gene: 11. CDR3 coding DNA: TGCGCCAGCTCCGCCCAAGCGACAGGGGGTGGCTACACCTTC. It encodes CASSAQATGGGYTF.

This chain links TRBV6-6 with TRBJ2-1; possibly TRBD2 for D (6 bases). The CDR3 is 14 residues long. V gave up 8 bases and J gave up 6 bases, with 17 bases separating them. Germline CDR1 reads MNHNY; CDR2 reads SVGAGI (reference sequence). The DNA for the CDR3 is TGTGCCAGCGCCCTAGCGCTGGGCCTCAATGAGCAGTTCTTC. It codes for CASALALGLNEQFF.

The chain joins TRBV28 to TRBJ1-4, with 7 bases matching TRBD1. V gave up 3 bases and J gave up 8 bases; unmatched junction bases: 6. Germline CDR1 MDHEN, CDR2 SYDVKM. The CDR3 is 14 amino acids. CDR3 in DNA: TGTGCCAGCAGTTTCTCGGACAGGAGAGAAAAACTGTTTTTT. Encoded protein: CASSFSDRREKLFF.

This chain uses TRBV30 with TRBJ1-1; a possible D gene is TRBD1 (5 bases). Germline CDR1 is GTSNPN and CDR2 is SVGIG (reference sequence). Deletions cut 3 bases from V and 2 bases from J, with 7 bases between. This CDR3 is 12 amino acids long. The CDR3 coding sequence is TGTGCCTGGAGCAGGGCCAACACTGAAGCTTTCTTT. Its protein product is CAWSRANTEAFF.